Presented here are 20 T cell receptor beta chains from one specimen sequenced in a study of T cells in Graves' hyperthyroidism and ophthalmopathy. Amplification of TCR beta CDR3 regions was performed using RNA transcripts as template. Using the HTBI primer set, a first-round RT-PCR was run on the TCR CDR3. TCRdb re-called the multiplex PCR reads with MiXCR, one entry per CDR3 protein. This sample carries approximately 610,000 distinct CDR3 sequences, roughly 14% of them seen once, and the ten largest clones take approximately 4.2%. Sequenced sample: blood. These receptors were taken from a woman aged 40 to 55 with Graves' ophthalmopathy.

This clonotype has a count of ten or more. The chain carries TRBV6-1 and TRBJ2-5, with D possibly being TRBD1 or TRBD2 (5 bases each). Germline V lookup: CDR1 MNHNS, CDR2 SASEGT. Trimming pared 6 bases from V and 3 bases from J, leaving 11 bases between. The CDR3 extends over 13 amino acids. In nucleotides, the CDR3 is TGTGCCAGCAGAAATCTGGGGGAAGAGACCCAGTACTTC. Translated: CASRNLGEETQYF.

Ten or more counts support this clonotype. V gene TRBV28 combines with J gene TRBJ1-1; D not certain. The germline CDR1 and CDR2 sequences are MDHEN and SYDVKM. Trimming shortened V by 9 bases and J by 8 bases, and 19 bases separated the two germline ends. CDR3 length equals 13 residues. The CDR3 bases are TGTGCCAGTTGCAAGCGGGGAAGGACCGAAGCTTTCTTT. Translated: CASCKRGRTEAFF.

In this sample, this clonotype turned up many times. V usage is TRBV3-1 and J usage is TRBJ1-1; no clear D. The CDR3 is made up of 14 amino acids. V was shortened by 4 bases and J by 5 bases, with 14 bases between the two germline ends. CDR1 is LGHDT and CDR2 is YNNKEL in the germline V gene (reference sequence). In nucleotides, the CDR3 is TGTGCCAGCAGCCCTGATGGGTTCGGGACTGAAGCTTTCTTT. It is translated as CASSPDGFGTEAFF.

This clonotype was observed many times. V and J are TRBV28 and TRBJ1-1, with TRBD1 as a possible D gene (6 bases). Germline CDR1 and CDR2: MDHEN and SYDVKM. With 5 bases removed from V and 0 bases from J, the gap between germline ends came to 16 bases. This CDR3 spans 16 amino acids. The CDR3 DNA is TGTGCCAGCAGTCCCCCAAGGGGGGCCTTGAACACTGAAGCTTTCTTT. Encoded protein: CASSPPRGALNTEAFF. The full variable domain, rest sourced from reference TRBV28 and TRBJ1-1, is DVKVTQSSRYLVKRTGEKVFLECVQDMDHENMFWYRQDPGLGLRLIYFSYDVKMKEKGDIPEGYSVSREKKERFSLILESASTNQTSMYLCASSPPRGALNTEAFFGQGTRLTVV.

The rearrangement links TRBV6-5 to TRBJ2-3; D is ambiguous. Germline V CDR1 and CDR2: MNHEY, SVGAGI. V shed 2 bases and J shed 2 bases, with 11 bases lying between them. The CDR3 runs 15 residues. The CDR3 is CASSYDVGPTDTQYF. The CDR3 coding sequence is TGTGCCAGCAGTTACGATGTGGGCCCCACAGATACGCAGTATTTT.

The rearrangement joins TRBV4-2 to TRBJ2-7, with D perhaps matching TRBD2 (5 bases). CDR1 and CDR2 (germline): LGHNA, YNFKEQ. The V and J ends lost 1 base and 6 bases respectively, with 10 bases between them. The CDR3 loop spans 13 amino acids. The CDR3 sequence is CASSQAGKSEQYF. CDR3 coding DNA: TGTGCCAGCAGCCAAGCGGGAAAGAGCGAGCAGTACTTC.

This clonotype was counted at least ten times. This chain connects TRBV28 to TRBJ2-5; possible D gene TRBD2, 5 bases. CDR3 length: 13 residues. Trimming shortened V by 1 base and J by 4 bases, and 7 bases separated the two germline ends. CDR1 is MDHEN and CDR2 is SYDVKM in the germline V gene. The CDR3: CASSLYEGETQYF. The CDR3 DNA reads as TGTGCCAGCAGTTTATATGAGGGAGAGACCCAGTACTTC.

This chain joins TRBV7-2 and TRBJ2-7; unclear D gene. CDR3 size: 13 residues. Trimming took 8 bases from V and 3 from J, leaving 14 bases between them. CDR1 is SGHTA and CDR2 is FQGNSA in the germline V gene. Here the CDR3 DNA reads TGTGCCAGCCGCTCATATGTGCTCTACGAGCAGTACTTC. Protein product: CASRSYVLYEQYF.

This clonotype was seen at least ten times. The genes are TRBV11-1 and TRBJ2-7, with D tentatively TRBD1 (6 bases). Germline V CDR1 and CDR2: SGHAT, FQDESV (reference sequence). V was cut by 4 bases and J by 4 bases, with 20 bases left in between. The CDR3 has 16 residues. CDR3 DNA sequence: TGTGCCAGCAGCTCCGCCCAACCGGGACAAAAATACGAGCAGTACTTC. It translates to CASSSAQPGQKYEQYF.

This clonotype was picked up many times. The V call is TRBV28, the J call TRBJ2-7; D not resolved. Germline V gene sequence: CDR1 MDHEN, CDR2 SYDVKM. The length of the CDR3 is 14 residues. Trimming pared 4 bases from V and 2 bases from J, leaving 12 bases between. Here the CDR3 reads CASSSPDNTYEQYF. The DNA of the CDR3 is TGTGCCAGCAGTTCTCCTGACAACACCTACGAGCAGTACTTC.

This clonotype was picked up many times. The genes are TRBV2 and TRBJ1-5, with 7 bases matching TRBD1. The CDR3 runs to 15 residues. The trim removed 6 bases at V and 0 bases at J, leaving 5 bases unmatched. From germline, CDR1 is SNHLY and CDR2 FYNNEI. CDR3 nucleotide sequence: TGTGCCAGCAGAGACAGGGCGAGTAGCAATCAGCCCCAGCATTTT. Protein product: CASRDRASSNQPQHF.

The sample holds many counts of this clonotype. The chain combines TRBV12-3 or TRBV12-4 with TRBJ2-5; D is unclear. Trimming removed 3 bases at V and 0 bases at J, with 11 bases between. The CDR3 extends over 15 amino acids. The DNA for the CDR3 is TGTGCCAGCAGTTTCCCAGACCGAGACCAAGAGACCCAGTACTTC. This translates into CASSFPDRDQETQYF.

This clonotype was detected ten times or more. This rearrangement joins TRBV15 to TRBJ2-5; D gene ambiguous. This CDR3 has 12 residues. V dropped 3 bases and J dropped 14 bases, with 16 bases sitting between them. Germline CDR1 reads LNHNV; CDR2 reads YYDKDF (reference sequence). The DNA of the CDR3 is TGTGCCACCAGCAGTCCTAGAGAGAGTTTTTACTTC. Residues: CATSSPRESFYF.

This clonotype has ten or more counts. The chain joins TRBV5-1 to TRBJ1-6, with D possibly matching TRBD1 (5 bases). CDR3 size: 16 residues. Trimming pared 0 bases from V and 3 bases from J, leaving 10 bases between. Germline V CDR1 and CDR2: SGHRS, YFSETQ. The CDR3 sequence is CASSLGTGDYNSPLHF. The CDR3 DNA is TGCGCCAGCAGCTTGGGAACGGGGGACTATAATTCACCCCTCCACTTT.

This clonotype appeared many times. The chain uses TRBV7-8 and TRBJ1-2, with a tentative D call TRBD1 (6 bases). The CDR3 is made up of 14 amino acids. Germline CDR1 reads SGHVS; CDR2 reads FQNEAQ. Trimming stripped 4 bases from V and 1 base from J, with 10 bases between. The CDR3 loop reads CASSSGQFNYGYTF. The CDR3 DNA sequence: TGTGCCAGCAGCTCCGGACAGTTTAACTATGGCTACACCTTC.

This clonotype was counted ten times or more. The chain is built from TRBV6-1 and TRBJ2-7, with 7 bases aligning to TRBD2. Germline values: CDR1 MNHNS, CDR2 SASEGT. Germline trimming cut 7 bases from V and 9 bases from J; bases unmatched to any gene: 15. There are 14 residues in the CDR3. Here the CDR3 DNA reads TGTGCCAGCATTGCACTCCGGGGCGGGAGAACGCAGTACTTC. Translated: CASIALRGGRTQYF.

This clonotype was observed a few times. The rearrangement links TRBV20-1 to TRBJ1-1; possible D gene TRBD1, 5 bases. Germline V CDR1 and CDR2: DFQATT, SNEGSKA (reference sequence). This CDR3 region has 15 residues. Trimming left V 2 bases short and J 3 bases short, with 16 bases between. CDR3 coding DNA: TGCAGTGCTAGACGAACCGGGACTCCTGACACTGAAGCTTTCTTT. Translating gives CSARRTGTPDTEAFF.

This clonotype turned up a few times. The chain links TRBV15 to TRBJ1-1; no firm D call. The CDR3 extends over 12 amino acids. Germline V gives CDR1 LNHNV, CDR2 YYDKDF (reference sequence). V was trimmed by 5 bases and J by 7 bases, leaving 11 bases between them. DNA for the CDR3: TGTGCCACCAGCGAAACCGGGTTTGAAGCTTTCTTT. Its translation: CATSETGFEAFF.

Many counts were recorded for this clonotype. The chain links TRBV20-1 to TRBJ1-2; no definite D call. Between the trimmed V and J ends, which lost 1 base and 6 bases, there was a span of 9 bases. The CDR3 covers 12 residues. Germline assignment: CDR1 DFQATT and CDR2 SNEGSKA (reference sequence). CDR3 nucleotide sequence: TGCAGTGCTAGAGTCAAGGCCGATGGCTACACCTTC. Its translation: CSARVKADGYTF.

The gene calls are TRBV20-1 and TRBJ2-5; TRBD1 matches 7 bases. The germline CDR1 and CDR2 sequences are DFQATT and SNEGSKA (reference sequence). The CDR3 is made up of 15 amino acids. The V and J ends lost 4 bases and 1 base, in that order; junction bases with no gene match: 9. CDR3 in amino acids: CSANKGQKLQETQYF. In DNA form, the CDR3 reads TGCAGTGCTAATAAGGGACAGAAACTCCAAGAGACCCAGTACTTC.